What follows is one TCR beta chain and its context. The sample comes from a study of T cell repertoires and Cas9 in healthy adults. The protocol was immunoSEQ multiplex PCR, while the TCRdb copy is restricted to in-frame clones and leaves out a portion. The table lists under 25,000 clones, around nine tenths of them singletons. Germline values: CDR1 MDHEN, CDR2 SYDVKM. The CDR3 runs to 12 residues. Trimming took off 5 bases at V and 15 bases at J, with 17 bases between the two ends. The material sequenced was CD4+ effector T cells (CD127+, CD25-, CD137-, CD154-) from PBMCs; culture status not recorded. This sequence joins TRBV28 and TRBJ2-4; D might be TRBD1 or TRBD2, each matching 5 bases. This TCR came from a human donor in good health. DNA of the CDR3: TGTGCCAGCAGTAGCCGGGACGTGTCGGGGTACTTC. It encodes CASSSRDVSGYF.